These T cell receptor beta chains were read from a single sample in a study of T cell responses to AZD1222 COVID-19 vaccine. Libraries were prepared by immunoSEQ multiplex PCR; TCRdb keeps only in-frame clonotypes and omits some of them. The sample consists of about 200,000 clones, roughly 91% of them appearing once. Material: peripheral blood, obtained on day 0 of MenACWY control vaccination. The receptors were gathered from an adult in good health. Both conserved end residues are part of each CDR3. The D gene is left open where the match is weak. Size is omitted from some rows. Given values are once, few, many or a class for expanded clones.

clone size	D gene	J gene	V gene	CDR3 DNA	CDR3 protein
few	-	TRBJ1-1	TRBV7-2	TGTGCCAGCAGCCAAGGGCAGACGAACACTGAAGCTTTCTTT	CASSQGQTNTEAFF
-	-	TRBJ1-1	TRBV3-1/TRBV3-2	TGTGCCAGCAGCCGGGGCCGCGAAGTTGAAGCTTTCTTT	CASSRGREVEAFF
-	TRBD2	TRBJ2-7	TRBV6-5	TGTGCCAGCAGTTTAGCGGGGAGTACCTACGAGCAGTACTTC	CASSLAGSTYEQYF
-	-	TRBJ2-4	TRBV14	TGTGCCAGCAGCCAAGACGCGGCTTTTCAGGGGAAAAACATTCAGTACTTC	CASSQDAAFQGKNIQYF
-	TRBD2	TRBJ2-1	TRBV28	TGTGCCAGCAGTTTAGTTAGCGGGGGCTACAATGAGCAGTTCTTC	CASSLVSGGYNEQFF
-	-	TRBJ2-5	TRBV6-2/TRBV6-3	TGTGCCAGCAGTTCTCCGGGGAACCAAGAGACCCAGTACTTC	CASSSPGNQETQYF
once	TRBD1	TRBJ2-7	TRBV2	TGTGCCAGCAGTACCGGGACAGGGGGAACCTACGAGCAGTACTTC	CASSTGTGGTYEQYF
-	-	TRBJ2-2	TRBV30	TGTGCCTGGAGAAGGGGAAGGGCCGGGGAGCTGTTTTTT	CAWRRGRAGELFF
-	-	TRBJ1-4	TRBV29-1	TGCAGCGCGCTCTCTGCAACTAATGAAAAACTGTTTTTT	CSALSATNEKLFF
-	-	TRBJ1-4	TRBV18	TGTGCCAGCTCACGGCAGAGCATTTCAACTAATGAAAAACTGTTTTTT	CASSRQSISTNEKLFF
-	-	TRBJ1-5	TRBV4-2	TGTGCCAGCAGCCAATCGTATCCAGGGAATCAGCCCCAGCATTTT	CASSQSYPGNQPQHF
once	TRBD1	TRBJ1-2	TRBV11-3	TGTGCCAGCAGCTTAAGGACAGGGAGAGAGGATGGCTACACCTTC	CASSLRTGREDGYTF